Listed here are 8 T cell receptor beta chains from one sample, sequenced in a study of blood T cell repertoires in COVID-19. Method: immunoSEQ multiplex PCR; TCRdb's copy keeps in-frame clones and lacks some. The sample contains 200,000 to 250,000 clones, about 80% of which appear only once. Material for sequencing was peripheral blood. The receptors were sampled from a woman of 80 years or more with COVID-19, enrolled during active disease.

V and J are TRBV20-1 and TRBJ1-2; D call uncertain. V dropped 8 bases and J dropped 1 base, with 8 bases sitting between them. The CDR3 has 11 residues. The germline V gene has CDR1 DFQATT and CDR2 SNEGSKA (reference sequence). This CDR3 reads CSPDNNYGYTF. CDR3 sequence (DNA): TGCAGTCCTGACAATAACTATGGCTACACCTTC.

The chain employs TRBV2 and TRBJ2-7; D remains ambiguous. The CDR3 extends over 14 amino acids. V was cut by 4 bases and J by 3 bases, with 13 bases left in between. Germline-derived CDR1 and CDR2 are SNHLY and FYNNEI. The CDR3 protein is CASSGRSLNYEQYF. Written as DNA, the CDR3 is TGTGCCAGCAGTGGCCGGAGCCTTAACTACGAGCAGTACTTC.

This chain uses TRBV20-1 with TRBJ1-1; TRBD1 is a possible D gene (6 bases). V lost 7 bases and J 7 bases, leaving 13 bases between the germline ends. Looked up from germline, CDR1 is DFQATT and CDR2 is SNEGSKA (reference sequence). The CDR3 is 11 amino acids. The CDR3 nucleotides read TGCAGTGTTAGGGGGGCTGGTGAAGCTTTCTTT. As protein: CSVRGAGEAFF.

This chain links TRBV7-3 with TRBJ2-3; 12 bases line up with TRBD2. Germline lookup yields CDR1 SGHTA and CDR2 FQGTGA. The CDR3 length is 20 residues. V shed 5 bases and J 2 bases; nucleotides not matched to a gene: 17. The CDR3 here is CASSTLPGLAGSPFTDTQYF. The CDR3 DNA reads as TGTGCCAGCAGCACACTTCCGGGACTAGCGGGCTCCCCCTTCACAGATACGCAGTATTTT.

The genes are TRBV2 and TRBJ1-2; D may be TRBD1 (6 bases). Germline assignment: CDR1 SNHLY and CDR2 FYNNEI. The CDR3 runs to 10 residues. Trimming removed 5 bases at V and 8 bases at J, with 6 bases between. The CDR3 spells CASSQGGYTF. DNA for the CDR3: TGTGCCAGCAGTCAGGGGGGCTACACCTTC.

The sample holds a few counts of this clone. This chain joins TRBV6-1 and TRBJ1-1; D is possibly TRBD1 (5 bases). Germline values: CDR1 MNHNS, CDR2 SASEGT. Trimming shortened V by 5 bases and J by 1 base, and 11 bases separated the two germline ends. The CDR3 extends over 14 amino acids. As DNA, the CDR3 is TGTGCCAGCAGTTTTCCAGGGAAGAACACTGAAGCTTTCTTT. As protein: CASSFPGKNTEAFF.

V gene TRBV10-2 combines with J gene TRBJ2-1; TRBD2 might be the D (5 bases). V was pared by 9 bases and J by 6 bases, with 18 bases between. Looked up from germline, CDR1 is WSHSY and CDR2 is SAAADI. The CDR3 is 14 residues long. The chain's CDR3 is CASRAGPGSNEQFF. DNA for the CDR3: TGCGCCAGTAGGGCAGGCCCGGGGTCCAATGAGCAGTTCTTC.

The CDR3 sequence: CASKRGWVNSPLHF. CDR3 nucleotide sequence: TGTGCCAGTAAACGAGGGTGGGTAAATTCACCCCTCCACTTT. This chain joins TRBV19 and TRBJ1-6; D unclear. Germline assignment: CDR1 LNHDA and CDR2 SQIVND (reference sequence). Deletions cut 7 bases from V and 7 bases from J, with 14 bases between. The CDR3 extends over 14 amino acids.